One sample yielded the 30 T cell receptor beta chains listed below, sequenced in a study of blood T cells in healthy people across ages. A sample-barcoded 5' primer and a J-beta primer mix were used in a second PCR of roughly 6 to 11 cycles. Each CDR3 protein gets one entry after TCRdb re-called the 5' RACE reads with MiXCR. Among some 800,000 distinct CDR3 sequences listed, around 25% were seen once. These same data were also listed under a study on T cells of mothers and their children.

Input material: blood. These receptors were obtained from a boy between 10 and 17 years old in good health.

This chain uses TRBV28 with TRBJ2-5; 9 bases map to TRBD2. The DNA end favors TRBJ2-7, so the J call may be wrong. The germline V gene encodes CDR1 MDHEN and CDR2 SYDVKM. The CDR3 extends over 15 amino acids. The CDR3 reads CASSLSAGGPYEQYF. CDR3 nucleotide sequence: TGTGCCAGCAGTTTATCCGCGGGAGGGCCCTACGAGCAGTACTTC.

Written as DNA, the CDR3 is TGTGCCAGCAGAGGCTGGGGGGAAAATGAGCAGTTCTTC. Translated, it gives CASRGWGENEQFF. This chain links TRBV28 with TRBJ2-1, with TRBD2 as a possible D gene (6 bases). CDR1 is MDHEN, CDR2 SYDVKM, per germline. The length of the CDR3 is 13 residues. V dropped 6 bases and J dropped 7 bases, with 13 bases sitting between them.

The chain uses TRBV5-6 and TRBJ2-7, with 10 bases identical to TRBD2. Germline V gene lookup returns CDR1 SGHDT and CDR2 YYEEEE. V shed 0 bases, J shed 1 base, and the junction held 4 bases outside the gene matches. The CDR3 consists of 16 residues. The CDR3 here is CASSLVRTSGSYEQYF. DNA of the CDR3: TGTGCCAGCAGCTTGGTAAGGACTAGCGGATCCTACGAGCAGTACTTC.

This sequence joins TRBV15 and TRBJ2-6, with D unclear. Germline CDR1 LNHNV, CDR2 YYDKDF (reference sequence). The CDR3 extends over 16 amino acids. The V end lost 10 bases, the J end lost 0 bases, and 16 bases lay between the germline ends. The CDR3: CASTRQLLSGANVLTF. CDR3 coding DNA: TGTGCCAGTACACGGCAGCTCCTCTCTGGGGCCAACGTCCTGACTTTC.

Concerning this clonotype: A much larger clone is a single base away; this may be a read error. The chain links TRBV27 to TRBJ2-3; no definite D call. The germline V gene has CDR1 MNHEY and CDR2 SMNVEV (reference sequence). This CDR3 region has 13 residues. V lost 6 bases to trimming and J lost 0 bases, with 7 bases between them. CDR3 sequence (DNA): TGTGCCAGCAGGCGATCTAGCACAGATACGCAGTATTTT. Its protein product is CASRRSSTDTQYF.

This clonotype was found a few times. V usage is TRBV7-2 and J usage is TRBJ2-7; tentatively, D is TRBD1 (5 bases). V dropped 4 bases and J dropped 4 bases, with 14 bases sitting between them. The CDR3 has 14 residues. Germline V gene data show CDR1 as SGHTA and CDR2 as FQGNSA. The CDR3 DNA sequence: TGTGCCAGCAGCTCATTATTTTCAGGGTACGAGCAGTACTTC. Translating it yields CASSSLFSGYEQYF.

This clonotype showed up many times. The chain employs TRBV6-5 and TRBJ1-4; D is uncertain. In germline, CDR1 is MNHEY, CDR2 SVGAGI. Trimming stripped 6 bases from V and 0 bases from J, with 11 bases between. The CDR3 has 15 residues. The CDR3 loop is CASSPQGATNEKLFF. The CDR3 DNA reads TGTGCCAGCAGCCCCCAAGGAGCAACTAATGAAAAACTGTTTTTT.

The V call is TRBV28, the J call TRBJ2-4, with 12 bases matching TRBD1. The ends lost 5 bases at V and 11 bases at J; junction bases unmatched: 10. Germline values: CDR1 MDHEN, CDR2 SYDVKM. CDR3 size: 15 residues. The CDR3 DNA reads as TGTGCCAGCAGTCGAGAGGGACAGGGGGCGTTGCTTCAGTACTTC. Translated, it gives CASSREGQGALLQYF. Full variable domain (missing parts from reference TRBV28 and TRBJ2-4): DVKVTQSSRYLVKRTGEKVFLECVQDMDHENMFWYRQDPGLGLRLIYFSYDVKMKEKGDIPEGYSVSREKKERFSLILESASTNQTSMYLCASSREGQGALLQYFGAGTRLSVL.

This clonotype was observed a few times. J is TRBJ2-7 and V is TRBV6-1; 8 nucleotides agree with TRBD1. V was pared by 0 bases and J by 0 bases, with 1 base of the junction left unmatched. The CDR3 length is 15 residues. Germline V gene data show CDR1 as MNHNS and CDR2 as SASEGT. In DNA form, the CDR3 reads TGTGCCAGCAGTGAAGCTGGGACAGGCTCCTACGAGCAGTACTTC. Its protein product is CASSEAGTGSYEQYF.

This clonotype has a handful of counts. The CDR3 protein is CASSQEGSREYGYTF. The CDR3 DNA follows: TGCGCCAGCAGCCAAGAGGGCAGCAGGGAGTATGGCTACACCTTC. This chain links TRBV4-3 with TRBJ1-2; weak D call: TRBD1 (5 bases). This CDR3 contains 15 residues. V was cut by 0 bases and J by 5 bases, with 13 bases left in between. Germline V gene data show CDR1 as LGHNA and CDR2 as YSLEER.

The V call is TRBV18, the J call TRBJ2-7, with 10 bases that match TRBD1. V shed 4 bases and J 3 bases; nucleotides not matched to a gene: 3. Germline V gene data show CDR1 as KGHSH and CDR2 as LQKENI. CDR3 length equals 14 residues. The CDR3 spells CASSQGQGFYEQYF. For the CDR3, the DNA is TGTGCCAGCTCACAGGGACAGGGGTTCTACGAGCAGTACTTC.

The chain couples TRBV28 to TRBJ2-1; D is undetermined. Germline loops: CDR1 MDHEN, CDR2 SYDVKM. There are 12 residues in the CDR3. The V gene lost 6 bases and the J gene lost 9 bases, with 12 bases spanning the gap. In DNA, the CDR3 is TGTGCCAGCAGCCTGCTTGGAACTGAGCAGTTCTTC. This encodes CASSLLGTEQFF.

This clonotype was counted a few times. CDR3 sequence: CASSLPYRAGFGGEQFF. The CDR3 nucleotides read TGTGCCAGCAGTTTACCCTACAGGGCCGGGTTTGGCGGTGAGCAGTTCTTC. J is TRBJ2-1 and V is TRBV28; the D gene is possibly TRBD1 (6 bases). V was trimmed by 2 bases and J by 9 bases, leaving 23 bases between them. The CDR3 runs to 17 residues. Looked up from germline, CDR1 is MDHEN and CDR2 is SYDVKM.

This clonotype was counted only a few times. The V call is TRBV6-6, the J call TRBJ1-2; TRBD1 matches 12 bases. CDR3 size: 15 residues. Germline V CDR1 and CDR2: MNHNY, SVGAGI (reference sequence). The V segment lost 8 bases and the J segment 1 base; nucleotides outside the gene matches: 5. The CDR3 is CASGDRGRINYGYTF. Here the CDR3 DNA reads TGTGCCAGCGGGGACAGGGGGCGCATTAACTATGGCTACACCTTC.

The DNA for the CDR3 is TGCGCCAGCAGCTTGGGGACGGGACAGGGTGCGAGTGGCTACACCTTC. Protein sequence: CASSLGTGQGASGYTF. V is TRBV5-1 and J is TRBJ1-2, with 9 bases that match TRBD1. Trimming took 0 bases from V and 7 from J; bases not matched to a gene: 10. The germline V gene encodes CDR1 SGHRS and CDR2 YFSETQ. The CDR3 is 16 amino acids.

This clonotype occurred a few times. The CDR3 protein is CAWTLQGSYNEQFF. CDR3 in DNA: TGTGCCTGGACCCTACAGGGCTCCTACAATGAGCAGTTCTTC. The chain carries TRBV30 and TRBJ2-1; D is possibly TRBD1 (6 bases). V was shortened by 4 bases and J by 0 bases, with 10 bases between the two germline ends. Germline CDR1 GTSNPN, CDR2 SVGIG (reference sequence). The CDR3 is 14 residues long.

The chain is built from TRBV4-3 and TRBJ2-1, with D unresolved. Trimming took off 0 bases at V and 1 base at J, with 7 bases between the two ends. From germline, CDR1 is LGHNA and CDR2 YSLEER. The CDR3 is 15 residues long. CDR3 sequence (DNA): TGCGCCAGCAGCCAAGATAAGACGTCCTACAATGAGCAGTTCTTC. Protein product: CASSQDKTSYNEQFF.

CDR3 DNA: TGTGCCAGCAGAAAGGGACTCGACTACGAGCAGTACTTC. Its protein product is CASRKGLDYEQYF. The genes are TRBV2 and TRBJ2-7; TRBD2 might be the D (6 bases). The CDR3 is 13 amino acids. V gave up 6 bases and J gave up 3 bases, with 12 bases separating them. The germline V gene encodes CDR1 SNHLY and CDR2 FYNNEI.

This clonotype occurred a few times. This rearrangement joins TRBV7-9 to TRBJ2-5; D perhaps matches TRBD2 (5 bases). Trimming left V 3 bases short and J 1 base short, with 12 bases between. The CDR3 extends over 15 amino acids. Germline V lookup: CDR1 SEHNR, CDR2 FQNEAQ (reference sequence). Written as DNA, the CDR3 is TGTGCCAGCAGCTTTTTTGTCAGCGGCCAAGAGACCCAGTACTTC. The encoded protein is CASSFFVSGQETQYF.

The genes are TRBV28 and TRBJ2-3; 9 nucleotides match TRBD1. Germline V lookup: CDR1 MDHEN, CDR2 SYDVKM. V dropped 8 bases and J dropped 6; count of bases not matched to a gene: 12. The CDR3 is made up of 15 amino acids. As DNA, the CDR3 is TGTGCCAGCGCCGGGAGAGGGACAGGGTTTGATACGCAGTATTTT. Its translation: CASAGRGTGFDTQYF. Looking up the rest from reference TRBV28 and TRBJ2-3 gives the full variable domain: DVKVTQSSRYLVKRTGEKVFLECVQDMDHENMFWYRQDPGLGLRLIYFSYDVKMKEKGDIPEGYSVSREKKERFSLILESASTNQTSMYLCASAGRGTGFDTQYFGPGTRLTVL.

This clonotype has just a few counts. The chain uses TRBV3-1 and TRBJ2-5; 14 bases fit TRBD2. The J call may be faulty, since TRBJ2-7 better matches the DNA end. The germline gives CDR1 LGHDT, CDR2 YNNKEL (reference sequence). The CDR3 is 15 residues long. In DNA form, the CDR3 reads TGTGCCAGCAGCCAGGGACTAGCGGGAGATCTCGAGCAGTACTTC. Amino acids: CASSQGLAGDLEQYF.

This clonotype was recorded many times. The chain uses TRBV4-3 and TRBJ2-1, with D hard to call. There are 11 residues in the CDR3. Germline V gene data show CDR1 as LGHNA and CDR2 as YSLEER. V was clipped by 1 base and J by 9 bases, with 4 bases between them. The CDR3 is CASSQGVEQFF. In DNA form, the CDR3 reads TGCGCCAGCAGCCAAGGGGTTGAGCAGTTCTTC.

The V and J genes are TRBV4-1 and TRBJ2-6; 7 bases line up with TRBD1. Germline-derived CDR1 and CDR2 are MGHRA and YSYEKL. CDR3 length equals 18 residues. V dropped 4 bases and J dropped 0; count of bases not matched to a gene: 9. The CDR3 reads CASSRGQAILSGANVLTF. The CDR3 DNA is TGCGCCAGCAGCCGAGGACAGGCAATTCTCTCTGGGGCCAACGTCCTGACTTTC.

This clonotype was observed a few times. The chain carries TRBV6-5 and TRBJ1-4; 8 positions match TRBD1. The CDR3 is 14 amino acids. The germline CDR1 and CDR2 sequences are MNHEY and SVGAGI. V shed 6 bases, J shed 8 bases, and the junction held 8 bases outside the gene matches. The CDR3 loop reads CASRVDRGVEKLFF. The CDR3 nucleotides read TGTGCCAGCAGGGTAGACAGGGGCGTCGAAAAACTGTTTTTT.

The sample holds a few counts of this clonotype. The gene calls are TRBV7-2 and TRBJ2-1; TRBD1 is a possible D gene (6 bases). V lost 1 base, J lost 4 bases, and 11 bases lay in between. This CDR3 has 15 residues. The germline V gene has CDR1 SGHTA and CDR2 FQGNSA. The CDR3 DNA sequence: TGTGCCAGCAGCTTAGGGGGGCAATTGTACAATGAGCAGTTCTTC. Amino acid sequence: CASSLGGQLYNEQFF. Full variable domain (remainder filled in from reference TRBV7-2 and TRBJ2-1): GAGVSQSPSNKVTEKGKDVELRCDPISGHTALYWYRQSLGQGLEFLIYFQGNSAPDKSGLPSDRFSAERTGGSVSTLTIQRTQQEDSAVYLCASSLGGQLYNEQFFGPGTRLTVL.

This clonotype showed up just a few times. The rearrangement uses TRBV29-1 and TRBJ2-3, with TRBD2 as a possible D gene (6 bases). This CDR3 is 15 amino acids long. Trimming left V 1 base short and J 1 base short, with 12 bases between. Germline CDR1 SQVTM, CDR2 ANQGSEA. The CDR3 loop is CSVEVRGSGTDTQYF. The CDR3 region has the DNA TGCAGCGTTGAAGTCCGGGGGTCGGGCACAGATACGCAGTATTTT.

This chain uses TRBV7-2 with TRBJ2-5, with 15 bases lining up with TRBD2. Germline-derived CDR1 and CDR2 are SGHTA and FQGNSA. Trimming took 6 bases from V and 5 from J; bases not matched to a gene: 7. The CDR3 runs 16 residues. The CDR3 DNA reads as TGTGCCAGCAGGCCTGGACTAGCGGGAGGGCTCGAGACCCAGTACTTC. Amino acid sequence: CASRPGLAGGLETQYF.

The V gene is TRBV7-9, the J gene TRBJ2-1; 9 bases line up with TRBD2. Germline values: CDR1 SEHNR, CDR2 FQNEAQ (reference sequence). This CDR3 spans 15 amino acids. Trimming took 1 base from V and 5 from J; bases not matched to a gene: 3. This CDR3 reads CASSLGTSANNEQFF. In nucleotides, the CDR3 is TGTGCCAGCAGCTTAGGGACTAGCGCAAACAATGAGCAGTTCTTC.

This clonotype was seen a few times. This rearrangement joins TRBV5-1 to TRBJ2-5; 7 bases map to TRBD2. CDR3 length equals 16 residues. Losses at the gene ends were 2 bases for V and 3 bases for J; bases not matched to a gene: 10. CDR1 and CDR2 from the germline V gene are SGHRS and YFSETQ. The CDR3 sequence: CASSFGGSAGEETQYF. In nucleotides, the CDR3 is TGCGCCAGCAGCTTCGGGGGGTCAGCGGGCGAAGAGACCCAGTACTTC.

On this clonotype: Without the conserved terminal phenylalanine or tryptophan, this CDR3 likely stems from a read error. The chain recombines TRBV2 with TRBJ1-5; D is uncertain. The CDR3 is 15 amino acids. The V gene lost 5 bases and the J gene lost 0 bases, with 11 bases spanning the gap. Germline V lookup: CDR1 SNHLY, CDR2 FYNNEI. In nucleotides, the CDR3 is TGTGCCAGCAGTCCCCAGAAGCATAGCAATCAGCCCCAGCATTAT. Amino acids: CASSPQKHSNQPQHY.